Listed below are T cell receptor beta chains from one sample, sequenced in a study of CD8 T cells in Susac syndrome. TCRdb used MiXCR to reprocess the immunoSEQ multiplex PCR reads, holding one entry per CDR3 protein. Among 200,000 or so distinct CDR3 sequences listed, about 95% were seen once. The sequencing sample was made of CD4+ T cells from PBMCs. These receptors were collected from a human donor with multiple sclerosis. Each CDR3 is given with its conserved first and last residue.

V	J	CDR3
TRBV20-1	TRBJ2-7	CSASPGLNEQYF
TRBV2	TRBJ2-7	CASSEYLTYEQYF
TRBV3-1	TRBJ1-2	CASSQERGLSYGYTF
TRBV29-1	TRBJ1-6	CSGKTGDNSPLHF
TRBV3-1	TRBJ1-2	CASNSPGSYGYTF
TRBV20-1	TRBJ2-2	CSAREPTNTGELFF
TRBV20-1	TRBJ2-1	CSALGRLGGEQFF
TRBV19	TRBJ2-3	CASSIAGSTDTQYF
TRBV29-1	TRBJ2-3	CSVEVGGTDTQYF
TRBV7-9	TRBJ2-1	CASSLSQGWDEQFF
TRBV14	TRBJ2-5	CASSPSLSQETQYF